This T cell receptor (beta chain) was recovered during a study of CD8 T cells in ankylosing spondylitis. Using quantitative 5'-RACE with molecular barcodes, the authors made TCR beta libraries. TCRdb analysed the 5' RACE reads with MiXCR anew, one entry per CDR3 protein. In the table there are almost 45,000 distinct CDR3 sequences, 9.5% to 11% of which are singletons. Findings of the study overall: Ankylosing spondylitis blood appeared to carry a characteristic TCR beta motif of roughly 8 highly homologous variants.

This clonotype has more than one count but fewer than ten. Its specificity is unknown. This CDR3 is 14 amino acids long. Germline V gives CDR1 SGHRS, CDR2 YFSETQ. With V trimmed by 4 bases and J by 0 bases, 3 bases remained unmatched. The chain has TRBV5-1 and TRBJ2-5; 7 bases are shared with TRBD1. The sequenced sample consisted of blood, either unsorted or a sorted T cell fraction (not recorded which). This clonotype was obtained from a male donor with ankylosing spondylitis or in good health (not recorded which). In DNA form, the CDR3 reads TGCGCCAGCAGCAGACAGGGATACCAAGAGACCCAGTACTTC. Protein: CASSRQGYQETQYF.